A selection of T cell receptor beta chains follows, all from one sample in a study of OX40 agonist ivuxolimab in advanced cancers. The method was immunoSEQ multiplex PCR; TCRdb's version includes in-frame clones alone and lacks a portion of them. This table has about 62,000 clones, roughly 80% appearing once. Source: CD4+ or CD8+ T cells sorted from blood, taken in a trial of the OX40 agonist ivuxolimab. These receptors all come from an adult with an advanced solid tumor such as melanoma, head and neck, liver or kidney cancer. The CDR3 runs from the conserved cysteine through the conserved F or W. A D gene is named only where the DNA matches it firmly. Size tells how often a clone was seen (once, few, many) or the class of an expanded clone, and some rows leave it out.

clone_size: few; j_call: TRBJ2-1; v_call: TRBV28; d_call: TRBD2; cdr3_nt: TGTGCCGCAGGGGGGGCTAGAGCGGGAGGCGACAACAATGAGCAGTTCTTC; cdr3_aa: CAAGGARAGGDNNEQFF
clone_size: .; j_call: TRBJ2-7; v_call: TRBV21-1; d_call: .; cdr3_nt: TGTGCCAGACTTTTGTACCACAGGGTCGGTTCCTACGAGCAGTACTTC; cdr3_aa: CARLLYHRVGSYEQYF
clone_size: once; j_call: TRBJ2-3; v_call: TRBV7-9; d_call: .; cdr3_nt: TGTGCCAGCAGCTTAGAGGCGCAGCCAGAGGATACGCAGTATTTT; cdr3_aa: CASSLEAQPEDTQYF
clone_size: .; j_call: TRBJ1-1; v_call: TRBV30; d_call: .; cdr3_nt: TGTGCCTGGAATACCCCTGGGGGTTTCCCCACTGAAGCTTTCTTT; cdr3_aa: CAWNTPGGFPTEAFF
clone_size: .; j_call: TRBJ1-5; v_call: TRBV18; d_call: .; cdr3_nt: TGTGCCAGCTCACCCGGGATCAATCAGCCCCAGCATTTT; cdr3_aa: CASSPGINQPQHF
clone_size: .; j_call: TRBJ2-7; v_call: TRBV18; d_call: .; cdr3_nt: TGTGCCAGCTCACAACAGGGGCCGACTAGAACCTACGAGCAGTACTTC; cdr3_aa: CASSQQGPTRTYEQYF
clone_size: .; j_call: TRBJ1-4; v_call: TRBV28; d_call: .; cdr3_nt: TGTGCCAGCAGTTTATCTCAGCTTAATGAAAAACTGTTTTTT; cdr3_aa: CASSLSQLNEKLFF
clone_size: .; j_call: TRBJ2-1; v_call: TRBV10-1; d_call: .; cdr3_nt: TGCGCCAGCAGTGGGGGATACAATGAGCAGTTCTTC; cdr3_aa: CASSGGYNEQFF
clone_size: .; j_call: TRBJ2-3; v_call: TRBV25-1; d_call: .; cdr3_nt: TGTGCCAGCAGTGACCTAACAGATACGCAGTATTTT; cdr3_aa: CASSDLTDTQYF
clone_size: .; j_call: TRBJ2-7; v_call: TRBV9; d_call: TRBD2; cdr3_nt: TGTGCCAGCAGCGTAGGCCCAAGCGGGACTAGCTACGAGCAGTACTTC; cdr3_aa: CASSVGPSGTSYEQYF
clone_size: .; j_call: TRBJ1-1; v_call: TRBV5-1; d_call: .; cdr3_nt: TGCGCCAGCAGCCTAGACAGCCAAGCTTTCTTT; cdr3_aa: CASSLDSQAFF
clone_size: .; j_call: TRBJ2-1; v_call: TRBV19; d_call: TRBD2; cdr3_nt: TGTGCCAGTAGTCTAGCGGGAGGGCCTACGAATGAGCAGTTCTTC; cdr3_aa: CASSLAGGPTNEQFF
clone_size: .; j_call: TRBJ1-1; v_call: TRBV7-9; d_call: TRBD1; cdr3_nt: TGTGCCAGCAGCTCAGACTATTACAGGGGGACTAACACTGAAGCTTTCTTT; cdr3_aa: CASSSDYYRGTNTEAFF
clone_size: .; j_call: TRBJ1-4; v_call: TRBV5-1; d_call: .; cdr3_nt: TGCGCCAGCAGCGCGCGGGGGTATCCAACTAATGAAAAACTGTTTTTT; cdr3_aa: CASSARGYPTNEKLFF
clone_size: few; j_call: TRBJ2-1; v_call: TRBV6-5; d_call: .; cdr3_nt: TGTGCCAGCAAACAGGGTTTCAGTGAGCAGTTCTTC; cdr3_aa: CASKQGFSEQFF
clone_size: .; j_call: TRBJ1-1; v_call: TRBV27; d_call: .; cdr3_nt: TGTGCCAGCAGTTTATCGCGGGGCAGGGATGAAGCTTTCTTT; cdr3_aa: CASSLSRGRDEAFF
clone_size: .; j_call: TRBJ2-7; v_call: TRBV6-6; d_call: .; cdr3_nt: TGTGCCAGCAGTTATCTACGTGGGAACTCCTACGAGCAGTACTTC; cdr3_aa: CASSYLRGNSYEQYF
clone_size: .; j_call: TRBJ1-6; v_call: TRBV2; d_call: .; cdr3_nt: TGTGCCAGCAGTGAAGAGAGGGGCGCCACACCCCTCCACTTT; cdr3_aa: CASSEERGATPLHF
clone_size: .; j_call: TRBJ2-1; v_call: TRBV7-9; d_call: TRBD2; cdr3_nt: TGTGCCAGCAGCTTAAAGGTCGGGAGGGTCCGGGGTGAGCAGTTCTTC; cdr3_aa: CASSLKVGRVRGEQFF
clone_size: .; j_call: TRBJ2-2; v_call: TRBV11-3; d_call: .; cdr3_nt: TGTGCCAGCAGCATCGGCACCGGGGAGCTGTTTTTT; cdr3_aa: CASSIGTGELFF
clone_size: .; j_call: TRBJ2-7; v_call: TRBV21-1; d_call: .; cdr3_nt: TGTGCCAGCAGCTTAACGACGGGACAGGTGGACTACGAGCAGTACTTC; cdr3_aa: CASSLTTGQVDYEQYF
clone_size: .; j_call: TRBJ2-3; v_call: TRBV7-3; d_call: TRBD1; cdr3_nt: TGTGCCAGCAGCCCCACAGGGGGAATGGCAGATACGCAGTATTTT; cdr3_aa: CASSPTGGMADTQYF
clone_size: .; j_call: TRBJ2-1; v_call: TRBV9; d_call: .; cdr3_nt: TGTGCCAGCAGCGTAGAACTAGCCAACTACAATGAGCAGTTCTTC; cdr3_aa: CASSVELANYNEQFF
clone_size: .; j_call: TRBJ2-7; v_call: TRBV5-1; d_call: TRBD1; cdr3_nt: TGCGCCAGCAGCCCTCTAGGGACAGGTCCCTCCGAGCAGTACTTC; cdr3_aa: CASSPLGTGPSEQYF
clone_size: .; j_call: TRBJ2-7; v_call: TRBV7-6; d_call: .; cdr3_nt: TGTGCCAGCAGCTTAGCGGGTTTCTACGAGCAGTACTTC; cdr3_aa: CASSLAGFYEQYF
clone_size: .; j_call: TRBJ2-7; v_call: TRBV11-3; d_call: .; cdr3_nt: TGTGCCAGCAGCTTACGGATGTTCTCCTACGAGCAGTACTTC; cdr3_aa: CASSLRMFSYEQYF
clone_size: .; j_call: TRBJ2-7; v_call: TRBV7-2; d_call: .; cdr3_nt: TGTGCCAGCAGCTTAGGGACCCCCTACGAGCAGTACTTC; cdr3_aa: CASSLGTPYEQYF
clone_size: .; j_call: TRBJ2-1; v_call: TRBV27; d_call: TRBD2; cdr3_nt: TGTGCCAGTAATAGCGGGAGCCGGTCCTACAATGAGCAGTTCTTC; cdr3_aa: CASNSGSRSYNEQFF
clone_size: .; j_call: TRBJ2-7; v_call: TRBV5-5; d_call: .; cdr3_nt: TGTGCCAGCAGCTTGGACCCCGTACTGGACTACGAGCAGTACTTC; cdr3_aa: CASSLDPVLDYEQYF
clone_size: .; j_call: TRBJ2-3; v_call: TRBV19; d_call: TRBD2; cdr3_nt: TGTGCCAGTAGTCCCGATGGCGGAAGCGGGGGAGATACGCAGTATTTT; cdr3_aa: CASSPDGGSGGDTQYF
clone_size: .; j_call: TRBJ2-1; v_call: TRBV5-4; d_call: .; cdr3_nt: TGTGCCAGCAGCCGGGTGGGGAGCTCCTACAATGAGCAGTTCTTC; cdr3_aa: CASSRVGSSYNEQFF
clone_size: .; j_call: TRBJ1-3; v_call: TRBV6-5; d_call: .; cdr3_nt: TGTGCCAGCAGGCCTCGGGGATATGGAAACACCGTATATTTT; cdr3_aa: CASRPRGYGNTVYF
clone_size: .; j_call: TRBJ2-7; v_call: TRBV5-1; d_call: .; cdr3_nt: TGCGCCAGCAGCTTGGCCGGAAAGGGATCCTACGAGCAGTACTTC; cdr3_aa: CASSLAGKGSYEQYF
clone_size: once; j_call: TRBJ1-2; v_call: TRBV14; d_call: .; cdr3_nt: TGTGCCAGCAGCTACAGCCGCGAGGGTGACTATGGCTACACCTTC; cdr3_aa: CASSYSREGDYGYTF
clone_size: .; j_call: TRBJ2-1; v_call: TRBV7-2; d_call: .; cdr3_nt: TGTGCCAGCAGCTACTTCAGGACTAATCGGGTCTTC; cdr3_aa: CASSYFRTNRVF
clone_size: .; j_call: TRBJ2-7; v_call: TRBV11-2; d_call: .; cdr3_nt: TGTGCCAGCAGCCGAACAGGGGAGGCCGAGCAGTACTTC; cdr3_aa: CASSRTGEAEQYF